One sample yielded the 32 T cell receptor beta chains listed below, sequenced in a study of beta chain features in type 1 diabetes. Reverse transcribing all isolated RNA meant expressed TCRB transcripts were sequenced. Sequencing was performed with immunoSEQ multiplex PCR; in TCRdb, only in-frame clones are kept and a portion is missing. The sample yields about 160,000 clones, under 9.5% seen once. Findings and caveats of the study: Shortening that was moderate but significant affected the TCRB CDR3s of Type 1 diabetes patients in all four CD4+ subsets.

These receptors are not linked to any known antigen. Sequencing used central memory CD4+ T cells from blood. Receptors originate from a man aged 18 to 35 with type 1 diabetes.

The rearrangement joins TRBV6-6 to TRBJ1-6, with D tentatively TRBD1 (6 bases). Germline lookup yields CDR1 MNHNY and CDR2 SVGAGI (reference sequence). CDR3 length: 13 amino acids. V gave up 2 bases and J gave up 14 bases, with 13 bases separating them. The DNA for the CDR3 is TGTGCCAGCAGTTACCCAGGACAGTTTTCCCTCCACTTT. This encodes CASSYPGQFSLHF.

This clone showed up many times. V gene TRBV28 combines with J gene TRBJ2-1, with TRBD2 matching over 11 bases. This CDR3 spans 16 amino acids. Per the germline V gene, CDR1 is MDHEN and CDR2 is SYDVKM. With V trimmed by 4 bases and J by 7 bases, 9 bases remained unmatched. The CDR3 bases are TGTGCCAGCAGTTCGGCCACTAGCGGGAGCACTAATGAGCAGTTCTTC. Translating gives CASSSATSGSTNEQFF.

The rearrangement links TRBV18 to TRBJ1-2, with D tentatively TRBD1 (6 bases). With 1 base removed from V and 5 bases from J, the gap between germline ends came to 17 bases. Per germline, CDR1 KGHSH and CDR2 LQKENI. There are 16 residues in the CDR3. CDR3 protein: CASSPRDYYQGYGYTF. CDR3 in DNA: TGTGCCAGCTCACCACGGGATTACTACCAGGGGTATGGCTACACCTTC.

This clone was counted between two and nine times. The V call is TRBV20-1, the J call TRBJ1-2; 7 positions match TRBD1. Germline CDR1 and CDR2: DFQATT and SNEGSKA (reference sequence). The CDR3 loop spans 11 amino acids. V lost 7 bases and J lost 4; bases outside the gene matches: 3. The chain's CDR3 is CSGQGLYGYTF. The CDR3, as DNA: TGCAGTGGACAGGGACTCTATGGCTACACCTTC.

The rearrangement links TRBV2 to TRBJ2-7, with D maybe TRBD2 (5 bases). CDR3 size: 12 residues. The germline V gene has CDR1 SNHLY and CDR2 FYNNEI. Trimming pared 8 bases from V and 2 bases from J, leaving 10 bases between. Here the CDR3 reads CASRDLAYEQYF. The CDR3, as DNA: TGTGCCAGCCGGGATCTCGCCTACGAGCAGTACTTC.

The rearrangement uses TRBV6-5 and TRBJ1-5; tentative D call: TRBD1 (6 bases). The CDR3 spans 14 residues. V was shortened by 4 bases and J by 6 bases, with 13 bases between the two germline ends. Per the germline V gene, CDR1 is MNHEY and CDR2 is SVGAGI. Written as DNA, the CDR3 is TGTGCCAGCAGTTTACAGGGTGTCGGTCAGCCCCAGCATTTT. It is translated as CASSLQGVGQPQHF.

This clone was observed a few times. The CDR3 region has the DNA TGTGCTAGTGGTAGTGAGTCCGGGGAGCTGTTTTTT. Its translation: CASGSESGELFF. The genes are TRBV12-5 and TRBJ2-2; D unresolved. Germline-derived CDR1 and CDR2 are LGHNT and FRNRAP. V lost 5 bases and J 6 bases, leaving 7 bases between the germline ends. CDR3 length: 12 residues.

This clone has only a few counts. CDR3 in amino acids: CASNGGTDTQYF. As DNA, the CDR3 is TGTGCCAGCAATGGAGGAACAGATACGCAGTATTTT. The chain combines TRBV6-5 with TRBJ2-3; a possible D gene is TRBD2 (5 bases). Trimming stripped 7 bases from V and 3 bases from J, with 8 bases between. The CDR3 totals 12 residues. CDR1 is MNHEY and CDR2 is SVGAGI in the germline V gene.

The sample holds a few counts of this clone. The chain uses TRBV7-2 and TRBJ2-3; 8 bases align to TRBD2. The CDR3 loop spans 15 amino acids. V lost 2 bases, J lost 6 bases, and 7 bases stayed unmatched. The germline CDR1 and CDR2 sequences are SGHTA and FQGNSA. CDR3 DNA sequence: TGTGCCAGCAGCTTAACAAGGACTAGCTCTGATACGCAGTATTTT. This encodes CASSLTRTSSDTQYF. The whole variable domain, filled in from reference TRBV7-2 and TRBJ2-3, reads GAGVSQSPSNKVTEKGKDVELRCDPISGHTALYWYRQSLGQGLEFLIYFQGNSAPDKSGLPSDRFSAERTGGSVSTLTIQRTQQEDSAVYLCASSLTRTSSDTQYFGPGTRLTVL.

This clone has more than one count but fewer than ten. The gene calls are TRBV4-3 and TRBJ1-2, with D perhaps TRBD1 (5 bases). From germline, CDR1 is LGHNA and CDR2 YSLEER. This CDR3 has 17 residues. V lost 4 bases and J 4 bases, leaving 22 bases between the germline ends. The CDR3 coding sequence is TGCGCCAGCAGCCCGCAAGCTAGACAGCTGTCTGGCTATGGCTACACCTTC. Translated, it gives CASSPQARQLSGYGYTF.

There are a few counts of this clone. The chain is built from TRBV18 and TRBJ1-1, with 7 bases fitting TRBD1. Trimming at V came to 6 bases and at J to 5 bases, leaving 6 bases not matched to a gene. CDR3 length equals 13 residues. Germline CDR1 reads KGHSH; CDR2 reads LQKENI. Here the CDR3 DNA reads TGTGCCAGCTCCCCCGGGACAGAGACTGAAGCTTTCTTT. Protein: CASSPGTETEAFF.

This clone was picked up a small number of times. This rearrangement joins TRBV9 to TRBJ2-2; D may be TRBD2 (6 bases). Trimming stripped 3 bases from V and 1 base from J, with 10 bases between. The CDR3 sequence is 15 residues long. Germline values: CDR1 SGDLS, CDR2 YYNGEE. DNA for the CDR3: TGTGCCAGCAGCGGGGGGGAGTGGAACACCGGGGAGCTGTTTTTT. This sequence encodes CASSGGEWNTGELFF.

The rearrangement uses TRBV5-4 and TRBJ2-5; 7 positions match TRBD2. Germline V lookup: CDR1 SGHNT, CDR2 YYREEE (reference sequence). The V gene end was trimmed by 6 bases and the J gene end by 5 bases; junction bases not matched to a gene: 10. The CDR3 length is 14 residues. CDR3 amino acids: CASTIRGELETQYF. Here the CDR3 DNA reads TGTGCCAGCACTATACGGGGGGAGTTGGAGACCCAGTACTTC.

The V gene is TRBV4-3, the J gene TRBJ1-4; 11 bases fit TRBD1. This CDR3 spans 17 amino acids. CDR1 and CDR2 (germline): LGHNA, YSLEER. V shed 1 base, J shed 8 bases, and the junction held 9 bases outside the gene matches. The CDR3 here is CASSQVGRTGGREKLFF. The CDR3 DNA reads as TGCGCCAGCAGCCAAGTGGGGAGGACAGGGGGCCGGGAAAAACTGTTTTTT.

This clone was seen a few times. The chain uses TRBV7-2 and TRBJ2-5; 9 bases are a match to TRBD1. Unmatched junction bases numbered 5, after V lost 5 bases and J lost 7 bases. In germline, CDR1 is SGHTA, CDR2 FQGNSA. The CDR3 contains 13 residues. CDR3 nucleotide sequence: TGTGCCAGCAGCCGGGGACAGGGTACGACCCAGTACTTC. This codes for CASSRGQGTTQYF.

Notes on this clone: One junction end does not reproduce the germline sequence, and a read error may be involved. The V call is TRBV7-9, the J call TRBJ2-3; tentative D call: TRBD2 (6 bases). Germline CDR1 reads SEHNR; CDR2 reads FQNEAQ (reference sequence). There are 15 residues in the CDR3. The chain's CDR3 is CASSQQGEGTDTQYF. CDR3 nucleotide sequence: TGCGCCAGCAGCCAACAAGGGGAGGGCACAGATACGCAGTATTTT.

The chain recombines TRBV18 with TRBJ2-2; tentative D call: TRBD1 (6 bases). Looked up from germline, CDR1 is KGHSH and CDR2 is LQKENI. The CDR3 contains 15 residues. Deletions cut 1 base from V and 6 bases from J, with 12 bases between. DNA of the CDR3: TGTGCCAGCTCACCACAGGGGGACCTGGCCGGGGAGCTGTTTTTT. Its translation: CASSPQGDLAGELFF.

This clone was seen only a few times. The chain recombines TRBV5-4 with TRBJ2-3; D is unresolved. The germline V gene encodes CDR1 SGHNT and CDR2 YYREEE (reference sequence). Trimming removed 4 bases from V and 0 bases from J, with 15 bases in between. CDR3 length: 16 residues. The DNA for the CDR3 is TGTGCCAGCAGCCCGGCGGCATCGCGGAGCACAGATACGCAGTATTTT. Encoded protein: CASSPAASRSTDTQYF.

This clone was recorded a few times. This chain joins TRBV18 and TRBJ1-6; TRBD1 might be the D (5 bases). V lost 5 bases and J 6 bases, leaving 23 bases between the germline ends. CDR1 and CDR2 (germline): KGHSH, LQKENI. The CDR3 contains 18 residues. CDR3 protein: CASSRNPGTPRFNSPLHF. CDR3 sequence (DNA): TGTGCCAGCTCAAGGAATCCCGGGACTCCAAGATTTAATTCACCCCTCCACTTT.

A few counts support this clone. This chain links TRBV11-2 with TRBJ2-7; TRBD1 agrees at 8 bases. Looked up from germline, CDR1 is SGHAT and CDR2 is FQNNGV. The trim removed 5 bases at V and 4 bases at J, leaving 19 bases unmatched. CDR3 length equals 18 residues. In DNA form, the CDR3 reads TGTGCCAGCAGCCCGATCGGGAGAGGACAGGGCCTTGGATACGAGCAGTACTTC. Its translation: CASSPIGRGQGLGYEQYF.

The chain links TRBV30 to TRBJ1-6, with D possibly being TRBD1 (5 bases). V dropped 7 bases and J dropped 5 bases, with 15 bases sitting between them. Germline assignment: CDR1 GTSNPN and CDR2 SVGIG (reference sequence). CDR3 length: 14 residues. CDR3 sequence reads: CAYQTTVDNSPLHF. The DNA for the CDR3 is TGTGCCTACCAAACGACAGTTGATAATTCACCCCTCCACTTT.

This clone was counted only a few times. This chain joins TRBV5-1 and TRBJ2-6, with unresolved D. The CDR3 length is 14 residues. Germline V gives CDR1 SGHRS, CDR2 YFSETQ. V dropped 4 bases and J dropped 0 bases, with 5 bases sitting between them. The chain's CDR3 is CASSTDSGANVLTF. The CDR3, as DNA: TGCGCCAGCAGCACAGACTCTGGGGCCAACGTCCTGACTTTC.

The genes are TRBV9 and TRBJ2-7; 9 positions agree with TRBD1. V was clipped by 3 bases and J by 3 bases; unmatched bases: 10. In germline, CDR1 is SGDLS, CDR2 YYNGEE. There are 16 residues in the CDR3. CDR3 in amino acids: CASSGDGQGRNYEQYF. The CDR3 bases are TGTGCCAGCAGCGGAGATGGACAGGGGCGAAACTACGAGCAGTACTTC.

This clone has only a few counts. This chain joins TRBV10-3 and TRBJ2-5; no definite D call. This CDR3 region has 12 residues. Trimming removed 4 bases from V and 3 bases from J, with 6 bases in between. Per the germline V gene, CDR1 is ENHRY and CDR2 is SYGVKD. CDR3 sequence: CAISVEKETQYF. The CDR3 DNA reads as TGTGCCATCAGTGTCGAGAAAGAGACCCAGTACTTC.

Many counts were recorded for this clone. The chain is built from TRBV5-8 and TRBJ1-2; no clear D gene. Per the germline V gene, CDR1 is SGHTS and CDR2 is YDEGEE. Trimming stripped 0 bases from V and 4 bases from J, with 7 bases between. The CDR3 totals 13 residues. CDR3 protein: CASSLVGSYGYTF. DNA of the CDR3: TGTGCCAGCAGCTTGGTCGGGAGCTATGGCTACACCTTC.

The chain couples TRBV10-3 to TRBJ2-3; 7 nucleotides line up with TRBD2. Per the germline V gene, CDR1 is ENHRY and CDR2 is SYGVKD. V dropped 8 bases and J dropped 1; count of bases not matched to a gene: 3. CDR3 length: 13 amino acids. The CDR3 nucleotides read TGTGCCATCGGGAGCGGGGGCACAGATACGCAGTATTTT. It codes for CAIGSGGTDTQYF.

This clone has more than one count but fewer than ten. V usage is TRBV15 and J usage is TRBJ2-7; 10 bases match TRBD1. The CDR3 has 15 residues. CDR1 LNHNV and CDR2 YYDKDF come from the germline V gene (reference sequence). With V trimmed by 5 bases and J by 2 bases, 6 bases remained unmatched. This CDR3 is CATSLKTGGPYEQYF. The CDR3 DNA is TGTGCCACCAGCCTCAAGACAGGGGGCCCCTACGAGCAGTACTTC.

The chain is built from TRBV9 and TRBJ2-1; TRBD1 matches 10 bases. The CDR3 covers 16 residues. The J segment lost 5 bases and the V segment lost 1 base, leaving 6 bases of the junction unmatched. Looked up from germline, CDR1 is SGDLS and CDR2 is YYNGEE. The CDR3 loop reads CASSVQGTGVNNEQFF. CDR3 nucleotides: TGTGCCAGCAGCGTACAGGGGACAGGGGTTAACAATGAGCAGTTCTTC.

This clone has only a few counts. V gene TRBV5-1 combines with J gene TRBJ2-5, with 8 bases fitting TRBD2. The V gene's germline CDR1 is SGHRS and CDR2 YFSETQ. This CDR3 region has 16 residues. V lost 2 bases and J lost 0; bases outside the gene matches: 6. The CDR3 protein is CASSLRTSGNQETQYF. CDR3 nucleotides: TGCGCCAGCAGCTTAAGAACTAGCGGAAACCAAGAGACCCAGTACTTC.

The rearrangement links TRBV5-4 to TRBJ2-5; 8 nucleotides line up with TRBD2. This CDR3 spans 14 amino acids. CDR1 is SGHNT, CDR2 YYREEE, per germline (reference sequence). After removal of 3 bases from V and 5 bases from J, the junction contained 6 bases not matched to a gene. CDR3 loop: CASSSIAGRETQYF. CDR3 in DNA: TGTGCCAGCAGCTCTATAGCGGGGCGGGAGACCCAGTACTTC.

The table lists this clone with a few counts. The chain recombines TRBV7-2 with TRBJ2-1; possible D gene TRBD1, 5 bases. The length of the CDR3 is 12 residues. CDR1 is SGHTA and CDR2 is FQGNSA in the germline V gene. V was pared by 4 bases and J by 8 bases, with 9 bases between. CDR3 bases: TGTGCCAGCAGCTGGCTCAGGGATGAGCAGTTCTTC. It is translated as CASSWLRDEQFF.

The chain employs TRBV10-2 and TRBJ1-2, with unresolved D. The germline V gene has CDR1 WSHSY and CDR2 SAAADI. Trimming left V 2 bases short and J 2 bases short, with 6 bases between. The CDR3 sequence is 13 residues long. CDR3 residues: CASSERENYGYTF. DNA for the CDR3: TGCGCCAGCAGTGAGAGAGAGAACTATGGCTACACCTTC.